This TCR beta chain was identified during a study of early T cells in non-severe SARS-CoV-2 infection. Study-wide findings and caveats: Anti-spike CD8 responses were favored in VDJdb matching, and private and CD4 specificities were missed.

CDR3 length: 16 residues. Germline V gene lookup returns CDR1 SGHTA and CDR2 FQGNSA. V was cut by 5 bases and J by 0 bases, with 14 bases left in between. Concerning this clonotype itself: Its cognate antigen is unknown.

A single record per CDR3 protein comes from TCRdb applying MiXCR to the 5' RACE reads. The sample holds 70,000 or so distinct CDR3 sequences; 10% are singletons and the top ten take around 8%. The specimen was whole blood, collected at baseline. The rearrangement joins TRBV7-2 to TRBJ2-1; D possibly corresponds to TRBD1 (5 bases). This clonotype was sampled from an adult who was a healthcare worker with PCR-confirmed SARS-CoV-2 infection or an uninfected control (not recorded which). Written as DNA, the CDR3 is TGTGCCAGCAGCACACCAGGGATAAGCTCCTACAATGAGCAGTTCTTC. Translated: CASSTPGISSYNEQFF.